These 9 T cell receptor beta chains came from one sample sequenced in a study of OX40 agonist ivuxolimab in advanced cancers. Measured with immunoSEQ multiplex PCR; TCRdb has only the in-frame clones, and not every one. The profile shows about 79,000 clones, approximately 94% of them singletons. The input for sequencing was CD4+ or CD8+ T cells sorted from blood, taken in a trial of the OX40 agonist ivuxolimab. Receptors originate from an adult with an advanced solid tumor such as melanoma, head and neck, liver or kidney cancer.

This CDR3 is CAISEPTRGLAGADTQYF. CDR3 nucleotides: TGTGCCATCAGTGAGCCGACCCGAGGACTAGCCGGCGCAGATACGCAGTATTTT. This chain connects TRBV10-3 to TRBJ2-3, with 8 bases aligning to TRBD2. With 2 bases clipped from V and 4 bases from J, the junction kept 14 bases outside the gene matches. The CDR3 length is 18 residues. Germline V gene lookup returns CDR1 ENHRY and CDR2 SYGVKD.

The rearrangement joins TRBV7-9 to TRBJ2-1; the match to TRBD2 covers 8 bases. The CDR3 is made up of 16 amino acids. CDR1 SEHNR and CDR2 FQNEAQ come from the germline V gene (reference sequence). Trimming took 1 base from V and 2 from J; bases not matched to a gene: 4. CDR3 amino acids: CASSLVTSGAYNEQFF. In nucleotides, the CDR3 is TGTGCCAGCAGCTTAGTAACTAGCGGAGCCTACAATGAGCAGTTCTTC.

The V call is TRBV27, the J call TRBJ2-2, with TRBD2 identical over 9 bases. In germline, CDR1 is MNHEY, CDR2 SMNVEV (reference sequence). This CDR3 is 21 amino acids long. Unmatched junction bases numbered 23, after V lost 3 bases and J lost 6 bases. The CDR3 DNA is TGTGCCAGCAGTTTCCTCTTCTCCCCCTTGGCGGGAGGGAGGGGACCCGGGGAGCTGTTTTTT. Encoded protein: CASSFLFSPLAGGRGPGELFF.

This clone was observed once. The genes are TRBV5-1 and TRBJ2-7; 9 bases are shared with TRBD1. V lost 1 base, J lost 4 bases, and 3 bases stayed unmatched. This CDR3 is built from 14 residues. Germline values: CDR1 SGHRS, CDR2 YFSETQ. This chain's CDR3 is CASSLSGQGYEQYF. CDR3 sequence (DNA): TGCGCCAGCAGCTTGTCGGGACAGGGATACGAGCAGTACTTC.

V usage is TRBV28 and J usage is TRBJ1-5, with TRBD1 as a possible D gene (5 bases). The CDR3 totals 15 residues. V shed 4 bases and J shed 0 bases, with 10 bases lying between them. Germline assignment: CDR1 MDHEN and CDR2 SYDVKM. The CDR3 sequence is CASSWGQYSNQPQHF. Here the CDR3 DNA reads TGTGCCAGCAGTTGGGGCCAGTATAGCAATCAGCCCCAGCATTTT.

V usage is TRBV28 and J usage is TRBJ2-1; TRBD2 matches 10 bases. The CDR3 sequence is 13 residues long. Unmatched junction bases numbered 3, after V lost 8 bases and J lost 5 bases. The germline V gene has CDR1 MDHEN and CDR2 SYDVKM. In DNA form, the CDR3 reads TGTGCCAGCTACGGACTAGCGGACAATGAGCAGTTCTTC. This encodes CASYGLADNEQFF.

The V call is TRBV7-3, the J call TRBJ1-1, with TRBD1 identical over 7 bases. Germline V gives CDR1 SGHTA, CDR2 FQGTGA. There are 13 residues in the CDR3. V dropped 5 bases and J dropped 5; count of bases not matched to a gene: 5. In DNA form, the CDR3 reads TGTGCCAGCAGCCCCGCAGGGGGGACTGAAGCTTTCTTT. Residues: CASSPAGGTEAFF.

The CDR3 coding sequence is TGTGCCAGCAGTTTGGGGACTAGCGGGGGGACGGTGACCCAGTACTTC. Its protein product is CASSLGTSGGTVTQYF. V and J are TRBV28 and TRBJ2-5, with TRBD2 matching over 15 bases. The V and J ends lost 3 bases and 7 bases, in that order; junction bases with no gene match: 6. Germline V gives CDR1 MDHEN, CDR2 SYDVKM. The CDR3 runs to 16 residues.

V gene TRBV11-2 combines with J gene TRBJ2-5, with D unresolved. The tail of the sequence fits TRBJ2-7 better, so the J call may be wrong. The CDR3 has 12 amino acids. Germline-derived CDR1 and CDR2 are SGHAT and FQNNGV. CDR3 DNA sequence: TGTGCCAGCAGCTTATTAGCCGACGAGCAGTACTTC. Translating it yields CASSLLADEQYF.